This T cell receptor beta chain was identified during a study of shared clonotypes between healthy human individuals (dated by TCRdb to about 2020). Regarding the research as a whole: The cohort comprised a couple of women and a few men aged 18 to 49 years. Per donor, three plates each were used for CD4 naive and CD4 memory, two for CD8 naive, and one for CD8 memory. To estimate repertoire size and how much clonotype sharing occurs between individuals, the study deeply sequenced the blood TCR repertoires of about five healthy adults. Different laboratories and diverse techniques were used to prepare libraries and sequence TCR repertoires, to increase sequencing depth and limit assay-specific biases. Between about 0.94 and 8.9 billion PBMCs per donor were obtained by leukapheresis. Study-level results and caveats: Estimated clonotype richness was generally larger for naive than for memory subsets. Clonotypes shared by all four sorted-subset donors showed higher generation probabilities than non-shared clonotypes. Only blood was sampled, and tissue TCR repertoires likely differ from those in blood. Pairwise subsampling led to the expectation that sequencing depth would affect the degree of clonotype sharing among donors. The genetic and exposure-history diversity represented was limited by the small number of donors. Even with the large sequencing depth, rarefaction of the sorted-subset datasets indicated that sequencing was incomplete. Across a few donors, approximately 5% of naive CD4, approximately 3.6% of naive CD8, under 2.5% of memory CD4, and about 0.44% of memory CD8 clonotypes were shared.

Using the deep immunoSEQ assay, TCR CDR3 regions were amplified from genomic DNA by multiplex PCR. Extracted genomic DNA from each cell subset was spread evenly across all wells of several immunoSEQ 96-well plates, with each plate serving as a replicate. For sorted subsets, approximately 0.2 ug of genomic DNA, equivalent to about 30,000 T cell genomes, went into each replicate PCR. Purified libraries were measured with a Qubit 3.0 fluorometer, size-checked on a Bioanalyzer 2100, and measured again with the KAPA Library Quantification kit. Each immunoSEQ 96-well plate was sequenced on its own single-read 150-cycle Illumina NextSeq 550 flow cell. As for the authors' bioinformatics: Because only junctional sequences without quality scores were contained in the immunoSEQ output, filtering matching that applied to full-length reads could not be performed. Sequences were annotated with PyIR, a Python wrapper for IgBLAST v1.9, and V/J genes and CDR3 were assigned using IMGT germline references. Any read was removed if the V/J assignment was weak (E-value above 1e-6), the CDR3 was missing, or the read contained stop codons, out-of-frame junctions, or ambiguous translated residues. A V3J clonotype was defined by an identical inferred V gene, J gene, and CDR3 amino acid sequence. The percentage overlap between two repertoires was calculated by dividing the number of shared unique clonotypes by the size of the smaller repertoire. RTK rarefaction, the Chao1 estimator, and Recon v2.1 estimates of unobserved clonotypes were used to assess repertoire richness. Generation probabilities were computed with OLGA for all TCRbeta clonotypes obtained by the gDNA method from several donors. The source is immuneACCESS, and TCRdb retained only in-frame sequences with V and J called. Part of the clones is not carried over; for the studies checked, unresolved V genes explain less than half of this, and the remainder is unexplained. V and J calls and clone size are as listed in that table; D and trimming were resolved from the DNA. The sample table records 2 million to 2.5 million clones; approximately 94% of these occur just once. The top ten hold more than 0.35% of the sample.

In regard to this clone: Its antigen is currently not known. No much larger clone is present one base from it, and per-base qualities are unavailable.

The donors were healthy, HIV-negative adults with no recently reported acute infections or vaccinations. All donors were Caucasian adults living in Nashville, Tennessee, USA. CD4+ T cells were enriched by magnetic negative selection; naive cells were then positively selected on CD45RA, and the negative fraction formed the memory subset. Blood was obtained by leukapheresis, after which PBMCs were separated by Ficoll-Histopaque density gradient centrifugation and cryopreserved in liquid nitrogen vapor phase. Analytical flow cytometry was used to check the purity and quantity of every magnetically sorted T cell population. Genomic DNA was isolated from each sorted fraction and quantified by UV absorbance on a Nanodrop 2000c. CDR1 and CDR2 (SGHTA, FQGTGA) derive from the germline V gene. The CDR3 has 13 amino acids, counting the end cysteine and phenylalanine. The read is trimmed to its CDR3 DNA, 39 bases read in frame from base 1. V sheds 5 bases and J sheds 10 bases, leaving 15 bases between their ends.

The sequenced sample consisted of naive CD4+ T cells from PBMCs. The sample's cell subset or site, from its label and the paper: CD45RA+ positively selected. This TCR came from a man younger than 30 in good health. Some clones in this sample may be carry-over from other donors' samples. The chain was built from TRBV7-3 and TRBJ2-1; the D match is possibly TRBD1 or TRBD2, with 5 bases aligned in each. The nucleotides read TGTGCCAGCAGCCCCAGGGCAGGCGGGGAGCAGTTCTTC. Its translation reads: CASSPRAGGEQFF.